These 7 T cell receptor beta chains were sequenced from one sample in a study of vaccination and CD4 T cells after COVID-19. The antigens for these receptors are not known. The assay that was used to sequence DNA from cultured CD4+ T cells was the Oncomine TCR Beta short-read assay. One entry per CDR3 protein, called by TCRdb with MiXCR from the PCR reads. The sample lists 8,400 or so distinct CDR3 sequences, around 70% occurring once. Indicated treatment: approximately 11-day PBMC culture with coronavirus spike peptide pools or control peptides (ViraFEST assay). The specimen sequenced was CD4+ T cells from blood, cultured in vitro. Every receptor here comes from a human donor who had recovered from COVID-19.

The V call is TRBV4-3, the J call TRBJ2-1; 13 nucleotides match TRBD2. V was clipped by 5 bases and J by 6 bases; unmatched bases: 7. In germline, CDR1 is LGHNA, CDR2 YSLEER. The CDR3 runs 16 residues. For the CDR3, the DNA is TGCGCCAGCAGCGAGAGCCGACTAGCGGGGGGCAATGAGCAGTTCTTC. As protein: CASSESRLAGGNEQFF.

The rearrangement uses TRBV15 and TRBJ1-5; possible D gene TRBD1, 5 bases. Germline CDR1 and CDR2: LNHNV and YYDKDF (reference sequence). Deletions cut 9 bases from V and 1 base from J, with 16 bases between. This CDR3 has 15 amino acids. CDR3 sequence reads: CATGEGRYSNQPQHF. CDR3 DNA sequence: TGTGCCACAGGGGAAGGGAGATACAGCAATCAGCCCCAGCATTTT.

The chain carries TRBV20-1 and TRBJ2-3; the D gene is possibly TRBD2 (5 bases). The CDR3 runs to 15 residues. CDR1 and CDR2 from the germline V gene are DFQATT and SNEGSKA (reference sequence). The V and J ends lost 0 bases and 4 bases respectively, with 14 bases between them. CDR3 coding DNA: TGCAGTGCTAGAGAGCGAGGGAGTGCCTCAGATACGCAGTATTTT. Its translation: CSARERGSASDTQYF.

The V call is TRBV6-2 or TRBV6-3, the J call TRBJ2-3; the match to TRBD2 covers 8 bases. The CDR3 runs to 15 residues. Germline V CDR1 and CDR2: MNHEY, SVGEGT. Trimming took 4 bases from V and 2 from J; bases not matched to a gene: 5. This CDR3 reads CASSSAGGATDTQYF. The CDR3 DNA follows: TGTGCCAGCAGTTCCGCCGGGGGGGCCACAGATACGCAGTATTTT.

The chain employs TRBV2 and TRBJ1-1, with D unclear. The V end was cut by 3 bases, the J end by 0 bases, with 8 bases between. Germline V gene data show CDR1 as SNHLY and CDR2 as FYNNEI. The CDR3 has 14 amino acids. The CDR3 DNA is TGTGCCAGCAGTGATGGAGGGATGAACACTGAAGCTTTCTTT. Protein product: CASSDGGMNTEAFF.

This clonotype has more than one count but fewer than ten. The V gene is TRBV2, the J gene TRBJ1-2; no clear D. CDR3 size: 15 residues. Per germline, CDR1 SNHLY and CDR2 FYNNEI. The V gene lost 3 bases and the J gene lost 4 bases, with 15 bases spanning the gap. The CDR3 nucleotides are TGTGCCAGCAGTGACCGTACACTCGGGCTCTATGGCTACACCTTC. Its translation: CASSDRTLGLYGYTF. The variable domain in full, completed from reference TRBV2 and TRBJ1-2, reads EPEVTQTPSHQVTQMGQEVILRCVPISNHLYFYWYRQILGQKVEFLVSFYNNEISEKSEIFDDQFSVERPDGSNFTLKIRSTKLEDSAMYFCASSDRTLGLYGYTFGSGTRLTVV.

This clonotype occurred once. The chain is built from TRBV24-1 and TRBJ2-1; D is possibly TRBD2 (5 bases). There are 14 residues in the CDR3. In germline, CDR1 is KGHDR, CDR2 SFDVKD. V was pared by 7 bases and J by 0 bases, with 9 bases between. CDR3 nucleotide sequence: TGTGCCACCAGCATAGGGAGCTCCTACAATGAGCAGTTCTTC. Translated: CATSIGSSYNEQFF.